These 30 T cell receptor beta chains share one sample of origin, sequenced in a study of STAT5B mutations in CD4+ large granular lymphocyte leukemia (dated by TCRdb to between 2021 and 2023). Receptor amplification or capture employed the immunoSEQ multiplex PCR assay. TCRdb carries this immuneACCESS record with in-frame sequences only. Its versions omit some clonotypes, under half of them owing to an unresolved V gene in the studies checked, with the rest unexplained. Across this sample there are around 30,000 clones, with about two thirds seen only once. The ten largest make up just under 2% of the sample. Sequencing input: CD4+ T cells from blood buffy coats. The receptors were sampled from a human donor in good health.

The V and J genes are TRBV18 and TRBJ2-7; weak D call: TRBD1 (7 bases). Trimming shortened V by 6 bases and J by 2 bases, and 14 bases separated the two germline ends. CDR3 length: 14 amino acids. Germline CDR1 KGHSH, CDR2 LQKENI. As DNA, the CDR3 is TGTGCCAGCTCCAACCAGGGGGGAGCCTACGAGCAGTACTTC. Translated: CASSNQGGAYEQYF. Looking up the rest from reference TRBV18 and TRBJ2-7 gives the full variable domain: NAGVMQNPRHLVRRRGQEARLRCSPMKGHSHVYWYRQLPEEGLKFMVYLQKENIIDESGMPKERFSAEFPKEGPSILRIQQVVRGDSAAYFCASSNQGGAYEQYFGPGTRLTVT.

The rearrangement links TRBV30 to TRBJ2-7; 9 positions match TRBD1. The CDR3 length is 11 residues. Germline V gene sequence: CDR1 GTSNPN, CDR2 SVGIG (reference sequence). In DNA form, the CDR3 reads TGTGCTTCCGGGACAGGGCAACCGGGGTACTTC. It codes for CASGTGQPGYF.

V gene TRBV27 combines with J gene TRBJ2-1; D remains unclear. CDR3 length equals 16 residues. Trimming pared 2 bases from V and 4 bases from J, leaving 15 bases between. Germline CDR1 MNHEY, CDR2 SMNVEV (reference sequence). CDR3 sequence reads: CASSLTGFIEYNEQFF. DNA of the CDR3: TGTGCCAGCAGTTTAACCGGGTTTATCGAGTACAATGAGCAGTTCTTC.

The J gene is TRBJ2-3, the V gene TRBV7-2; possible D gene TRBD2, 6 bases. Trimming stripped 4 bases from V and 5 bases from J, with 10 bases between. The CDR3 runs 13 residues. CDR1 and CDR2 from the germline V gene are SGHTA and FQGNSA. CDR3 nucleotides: TGTGCCAGCAGCTATGGGCGGGGAGATACGCAGTATTTT. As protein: CASSYGRGDTQYF. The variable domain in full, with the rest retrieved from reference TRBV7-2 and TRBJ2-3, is GAGVSQSPSNKVTEKGKDVELRCDPISGHTALYWYRQSLGQGLEFLIYFQGNSAPDKSGLPSDRFSAERTGGSVSTLTIQRTQQEDSAVYLCASSYGRGDTQYFGPGTRLTVL.

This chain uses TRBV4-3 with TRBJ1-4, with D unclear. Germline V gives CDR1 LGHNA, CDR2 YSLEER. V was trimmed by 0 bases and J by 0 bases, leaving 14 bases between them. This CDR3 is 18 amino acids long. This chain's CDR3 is CASSQDLPGAATNEKLFF. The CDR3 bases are TGCGCCAGCAGCCAAGATCTCCCCGGTGCCGCAACTAATGAAAAACTGTTTTTT.

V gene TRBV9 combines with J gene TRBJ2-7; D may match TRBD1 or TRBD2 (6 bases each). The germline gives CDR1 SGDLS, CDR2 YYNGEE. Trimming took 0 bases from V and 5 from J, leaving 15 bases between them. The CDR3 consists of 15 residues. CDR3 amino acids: CASSVGRARGDEQYF. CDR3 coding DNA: TGTGCCAGCAGCGTAGGCAGGGCGAGGGGGGACGAGCAGTACTTC.

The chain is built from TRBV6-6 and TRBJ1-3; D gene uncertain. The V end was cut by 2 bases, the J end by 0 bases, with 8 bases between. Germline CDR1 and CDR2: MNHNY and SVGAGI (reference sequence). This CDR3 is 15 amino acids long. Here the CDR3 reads CASSYAASSGNTIYF. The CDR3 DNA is TGTGCCAGCAGTTACGCCGCAAGCTCTGGAAACACCATATATTTT.

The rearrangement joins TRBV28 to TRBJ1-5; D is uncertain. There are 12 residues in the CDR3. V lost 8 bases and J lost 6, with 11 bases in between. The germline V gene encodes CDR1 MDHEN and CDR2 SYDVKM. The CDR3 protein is CASSERVQPQHF. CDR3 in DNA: TGTGCCAGCTCCGAACGGGTTCAGCCCCAGCATTTT.

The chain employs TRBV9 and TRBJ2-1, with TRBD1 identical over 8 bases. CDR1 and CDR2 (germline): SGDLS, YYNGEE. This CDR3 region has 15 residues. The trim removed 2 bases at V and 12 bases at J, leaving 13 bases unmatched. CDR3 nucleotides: TGTGCCAGCAGCGTTTCGGGACAGGTCGGGGCCAGGCAGTTCTTC. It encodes CASSVSGQVGARQFF.

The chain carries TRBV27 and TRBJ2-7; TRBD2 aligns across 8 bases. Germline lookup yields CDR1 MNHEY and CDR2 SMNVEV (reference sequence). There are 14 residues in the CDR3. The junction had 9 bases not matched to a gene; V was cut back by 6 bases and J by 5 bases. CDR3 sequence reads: CASSWRGEGDEQYF. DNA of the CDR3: TGTGCCAGCAGCTGGCGGGGGGAGGGGGACGAGCAGTACTTC.

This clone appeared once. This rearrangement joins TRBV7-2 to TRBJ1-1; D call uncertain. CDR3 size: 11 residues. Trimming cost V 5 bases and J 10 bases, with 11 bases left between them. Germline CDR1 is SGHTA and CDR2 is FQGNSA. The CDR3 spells CASSPHRGAFF. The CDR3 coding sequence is TGTGCCAGCAGCCCACATCGTGGAGCTTTCTTT.

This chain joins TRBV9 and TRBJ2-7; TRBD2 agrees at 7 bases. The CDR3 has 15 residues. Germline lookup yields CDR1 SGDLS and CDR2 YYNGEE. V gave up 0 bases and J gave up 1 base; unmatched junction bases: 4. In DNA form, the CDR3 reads TGTGCCAGCAGCGTAGCGGGAGCGGGGTCCTACGAGCAGTACTTC. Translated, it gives CASSVAGAGSYEQYF.

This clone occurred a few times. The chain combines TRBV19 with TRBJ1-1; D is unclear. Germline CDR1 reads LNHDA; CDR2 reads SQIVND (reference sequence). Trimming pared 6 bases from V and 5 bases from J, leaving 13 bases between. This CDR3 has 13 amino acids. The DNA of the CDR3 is TGTGCCAGTAGCAACAATGGGGAGACTGAAGCTTTCTTT. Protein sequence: CASSNNGETEAFF.

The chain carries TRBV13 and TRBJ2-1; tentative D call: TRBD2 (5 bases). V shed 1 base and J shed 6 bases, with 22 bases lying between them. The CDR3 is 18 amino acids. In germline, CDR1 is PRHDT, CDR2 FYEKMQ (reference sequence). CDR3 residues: CASSLEGLGSETSNEQFF. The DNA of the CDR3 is TGTGCCAGCAGCTTAGAAGGGCTAGGTAGCGAGACGAGCAATGAGCAGTTCTTC.

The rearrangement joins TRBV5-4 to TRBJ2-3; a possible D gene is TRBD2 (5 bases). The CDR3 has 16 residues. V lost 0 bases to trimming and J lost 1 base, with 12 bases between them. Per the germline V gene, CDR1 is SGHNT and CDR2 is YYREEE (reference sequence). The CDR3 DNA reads TGTGCCAGCAGCTTGGGGACTTCTCGCGGCACAGATACGCAGTATTTT. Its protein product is CASSLGTSRGTDTQYF.

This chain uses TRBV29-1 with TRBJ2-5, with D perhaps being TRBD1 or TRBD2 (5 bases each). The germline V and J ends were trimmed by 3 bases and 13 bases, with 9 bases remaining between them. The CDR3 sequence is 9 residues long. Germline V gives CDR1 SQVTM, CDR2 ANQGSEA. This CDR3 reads CSVDRDPYF. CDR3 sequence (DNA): TGCAGCGTTGACAGGGACCCGTACTTC. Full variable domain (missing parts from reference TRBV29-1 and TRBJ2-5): SAVISQKPSRDICQRGTSLTIQCQVDSQVTMMFWYRQQPGQSLTLIATANQGSEATYESGFVIDKFPISRPNLTFSTLTVSNMSPEDSSIYLCSVDRDPYFGPGTRLLVL.

CDR3 in amino acids: CASSPGGMNTEAFF. In DNA form, the CDR3 reads TGTGCCAGCTCACCTGGAGGGATGAACACTGAAGCTTTCTTT. The chain recombines TRBV18 with TRBJ1-1; D uncertain. CDR3 length equals 14 residues. V dropped 3 bases and J dropped 0 bases, with 8 bases sitting between them. Germline V gene sequence: CDR1 KGHSH, CDR2 LQKENI.

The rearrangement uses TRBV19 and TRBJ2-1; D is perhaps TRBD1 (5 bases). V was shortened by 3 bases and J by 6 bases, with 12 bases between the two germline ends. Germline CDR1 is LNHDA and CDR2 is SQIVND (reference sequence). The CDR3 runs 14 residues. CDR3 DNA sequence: TGTGCCAGTAGTATTAACAAACAGGTCAATGAGCAGTTCTTC. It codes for CASSINKQVNEQFF.

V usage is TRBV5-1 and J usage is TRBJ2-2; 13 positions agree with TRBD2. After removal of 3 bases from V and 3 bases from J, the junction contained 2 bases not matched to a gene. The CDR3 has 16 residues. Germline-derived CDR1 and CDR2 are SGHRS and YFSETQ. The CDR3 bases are TGCGCCAGCAGCTCGACTAGCGGGGGGTACACCGGGGAGCTGTTTTTT. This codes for CASSSTSGGYTGELFF.

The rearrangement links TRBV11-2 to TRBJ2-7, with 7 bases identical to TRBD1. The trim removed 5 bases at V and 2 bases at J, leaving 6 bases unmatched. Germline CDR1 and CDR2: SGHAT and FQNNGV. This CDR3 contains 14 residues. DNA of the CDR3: TGTGCCAGCAGCCCCGGGACAGCCCCCTACGAGCAGTACTTC. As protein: CASSPGTAPYEQYF.

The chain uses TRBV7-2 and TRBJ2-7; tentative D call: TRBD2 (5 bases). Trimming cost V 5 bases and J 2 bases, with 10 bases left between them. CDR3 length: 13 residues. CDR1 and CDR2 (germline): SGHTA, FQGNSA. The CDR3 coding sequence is TGTGCCAGCAGCCTAGGAGGCCCCTACGAGCAGTACTTC. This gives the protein CASSLGGPYEQYF.

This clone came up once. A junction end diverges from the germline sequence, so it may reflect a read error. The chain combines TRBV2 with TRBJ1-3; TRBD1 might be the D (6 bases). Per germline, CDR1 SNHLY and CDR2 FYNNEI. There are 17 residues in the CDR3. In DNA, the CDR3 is TGTGCCAGTAGTGAAACCCCGACAGGAGCCTACGGAAACACCATATATTTT. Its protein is CASSETPTGAYGNTIYF.

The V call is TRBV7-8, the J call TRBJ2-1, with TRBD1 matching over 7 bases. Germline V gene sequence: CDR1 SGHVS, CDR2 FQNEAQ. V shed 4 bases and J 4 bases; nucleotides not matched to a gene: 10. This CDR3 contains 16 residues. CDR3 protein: CASSSTRQGPYNEQFF. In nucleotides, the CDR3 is TGTGCCAGCAGCTCAACCAGACAGGGTCCATACAATGAGCAGTTCTTC.

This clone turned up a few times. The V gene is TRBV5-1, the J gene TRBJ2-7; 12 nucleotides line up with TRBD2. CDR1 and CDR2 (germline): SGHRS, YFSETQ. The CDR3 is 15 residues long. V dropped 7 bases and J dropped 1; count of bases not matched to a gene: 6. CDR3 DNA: TGCGCCAGCGTTCCCGGGACTAGCGGGTCCTACGAGCAGTACTTC. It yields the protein CASVPGTSGSYEQYF.

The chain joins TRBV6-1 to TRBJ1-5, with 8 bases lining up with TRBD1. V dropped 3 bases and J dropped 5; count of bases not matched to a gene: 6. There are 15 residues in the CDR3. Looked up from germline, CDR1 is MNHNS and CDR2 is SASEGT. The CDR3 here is CASSDQGASYQPQHF. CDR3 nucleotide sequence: TGTGCCAGCAGTGACCAGGGGGCATCGTATCAGCCCCAGCATTTT.

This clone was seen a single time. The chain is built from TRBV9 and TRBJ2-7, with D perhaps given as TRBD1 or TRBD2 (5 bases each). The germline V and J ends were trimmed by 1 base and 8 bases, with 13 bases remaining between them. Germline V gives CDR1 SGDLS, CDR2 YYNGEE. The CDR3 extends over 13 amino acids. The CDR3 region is CASSVKLGEKQYF. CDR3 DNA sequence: TGTGCCAGCAGCGTAAAATTGGGGGAGAAGCAGTACTTC.

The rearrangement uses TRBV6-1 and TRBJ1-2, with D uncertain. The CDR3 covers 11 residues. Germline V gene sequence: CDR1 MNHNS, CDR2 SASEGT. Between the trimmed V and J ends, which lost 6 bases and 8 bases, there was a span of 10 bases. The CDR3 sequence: CASSLPLGYTF. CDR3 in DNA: TGTGCCAGCAGCCTTCCTCTGGGCTACACCTTC.

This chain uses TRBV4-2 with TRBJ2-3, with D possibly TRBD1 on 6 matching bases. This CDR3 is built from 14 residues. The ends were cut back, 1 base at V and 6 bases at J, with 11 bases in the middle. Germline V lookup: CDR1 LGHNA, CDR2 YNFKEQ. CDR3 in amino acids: CASSQGQAYDTQYF. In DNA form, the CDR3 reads TGTGCCAGCAGCCAAGGACAGGCCTACGATACGCAGTATTTT.

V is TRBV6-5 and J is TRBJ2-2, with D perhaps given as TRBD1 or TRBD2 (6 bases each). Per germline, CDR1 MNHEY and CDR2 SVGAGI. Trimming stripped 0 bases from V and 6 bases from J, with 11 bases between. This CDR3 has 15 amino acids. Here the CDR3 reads CASSYSGGLAGELFF. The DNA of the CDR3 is TGTGCCAGCAGTTACTCAGGGGGGCTGGCCGGGGAGCTGTTTTTT.

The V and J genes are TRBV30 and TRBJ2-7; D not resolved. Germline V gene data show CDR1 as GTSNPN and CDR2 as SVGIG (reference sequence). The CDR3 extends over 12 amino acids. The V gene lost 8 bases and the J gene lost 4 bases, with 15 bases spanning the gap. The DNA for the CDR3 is TGTGCCCTCGGAACAGTCGGTTACGAGCAGTACTTC. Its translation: CALGTVGYEQYF. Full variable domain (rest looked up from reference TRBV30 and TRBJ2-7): SQTIHQWPATLVQPVGSPLSLECTVEGTSNPNLYWYRQAAGRGLQLLFYSVGIGQISSEVPQNLSASRPQDRQFILSSKKLLLSDSGFYLCALGTVGYEQYFGPGTRLTVT.